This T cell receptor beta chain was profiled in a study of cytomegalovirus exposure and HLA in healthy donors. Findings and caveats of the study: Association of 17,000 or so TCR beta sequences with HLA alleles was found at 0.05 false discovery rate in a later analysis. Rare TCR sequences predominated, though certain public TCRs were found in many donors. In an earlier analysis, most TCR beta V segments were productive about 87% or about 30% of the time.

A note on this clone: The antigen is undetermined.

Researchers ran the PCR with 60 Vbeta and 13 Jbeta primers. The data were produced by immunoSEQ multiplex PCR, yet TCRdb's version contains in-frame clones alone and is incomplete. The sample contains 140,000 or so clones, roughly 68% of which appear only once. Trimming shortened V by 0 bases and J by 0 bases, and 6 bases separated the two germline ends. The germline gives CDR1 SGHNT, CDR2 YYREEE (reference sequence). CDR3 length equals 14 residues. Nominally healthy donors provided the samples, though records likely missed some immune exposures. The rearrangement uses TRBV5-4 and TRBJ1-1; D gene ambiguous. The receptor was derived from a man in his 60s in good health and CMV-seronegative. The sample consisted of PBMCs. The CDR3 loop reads CASSLDRMNTEAFF. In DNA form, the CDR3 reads TGTGCCAGCAGCTTGGACAGAATGAACACTGAAGCTTTCTTT. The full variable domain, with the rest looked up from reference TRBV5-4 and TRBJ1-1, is ETGVTQSPTHLIKTRGQQVTLRCSSQSGHNTVSWYQQALGQGPQFIFQYYREEENGRGNFPPRFSGLQFPNYSSELNVNALELDDSALYLCASSLDRMNTEAFFGQGTRLTVV.